This note documents a single T cell receptor beta chain sequence. Its antigen is undetermined. The data are from a study of OX40 agonist ivuxolimab in advanced cancers. Germline values: CDR1 SEHNR, CDR2 FQNEAQ (reference sequence). The CDR3 is 15 amino acids. The J segment lost 4 bases and the V segment lost 2 bases, leaving 7 bases of the junction unmatched. Sampling times: baseline, cycle 4 day 1, cycle 7 day 1. The data were produced by immunoSEQ multiplex PCR, yet TCRdb's version contains in-frame clones alone and is incomplete. The data show about 70,000 clones, around 86% seen once. The study's findings and limits: Clonal expansion was seen in CD4+ and CD8+ blood T cells by week 6 at 0.1 to 3.0 mg/kg. Some of the lowest clonal expansion was seen in partial responders at 0.1-3.0 mg/kg. Antigen specificity remained undetermined for the expanded peripheral T cells.

Sequencing used CD4+ or CD8+ T cells sorted from blood, obtained in a trial of the OX40 agonist ivuxolimab. The origin of this receptor is an adult with an advanced solid tumor such as melanoma, head and neck, liver or kidney cancer. The chain links TRBV7-9 to TRBJ1-1, with TRBD1 identical over 7 bases. The CDR3 DNA sequence: TGTGCCAGCAGCTTACAACGACAGGGTTTCACTGAAGCTTTCTTT. Translating it yields CASSLQRQGFTEAFF. The variable domain in full, completed from reference TRBV7-9 and TRBJ1-1, reads DTGVSQNPRHKITKRGQNVTFRCDPISEHNRLYWYRQTLGQGPEFLTYFQNEAQLEKSRLLSDRFSAERPKGSFSTLEIQRTEQGDSAMYLCASSLQRQGFTEAFFGQGTRLTVV.